Listed below are T cell receptor beta chains from one sample, sequenced in a study of blood T cell repertoires in COVID-19. Clones were sequenced by immunoSEQ multiplex PCR, and TCRdb holds only the in-frame ones, with some missing. Of approximately 310,000 clones detected, approximately 83% appear once; the ten largest clones hold 2.2%. Sample: PBMCs or T cells enriched from blood (not recorded which). The receptors come from a man aged 25 to 45 who had recovered from COVID-19. Each CDR3 is given with its conserved first and last residue. A D gene is named only where the DNA matches it firmly. Clone size appears in some rows only: once, few, many, or a class for an expanded clone.

V gene,D gene,J gene,clone size,CDR3 protein,CDR3 DNA
TRBV6-1,.,TRBJ1-5,.,CASSEAGQPNQPQHF,TGTGCCAGCAGTGAAGCAGGACAGCCCAATCAGCCCCAGCATTTT
TRBV5-1,TRBD1,TRBJ1-2,few,CASSLSGTDYGYTF,TGCGCCAGCAGCCTCTCCGGGACAGACTATGGCTACACCTTC
TRBV19,TRBD1,TRBJ1-1,.,CASSIVVVGRGTEAFF,TGTGCCAGTAGTATAGTAGTTGTTGGCAGGGGGACTGAAGCTTTCTTT
TRBV18,.,TRBJ1-6,.,CASSPPAGADSPLHF,TGTGCCAGCTCACCACCAGCGGGGGCGGATTCACCCCTCCACTTT
TRBV9,TRBD1,TRBJ2-2,.,CASSGDRPNTGELFF,TGTGCCAGCAGCGGGGACAGGCCGAACACCGGGGAGCTGTTTTTT
TRBV5-1,.,TRBJ2-7,.,CASSSTGSYEQYF,TGCGCCAGCAGCTCGACAGGCTCCTACGAGCAGTACTTC
TRBV6-5,TRBD1,TRBJ1-2,.,CASSSRDRIYGYTF,TGTGCCAGCAGTTCCCGGGACAGAATCTATGGCTACACCTTC
TRBV5-1,.,TRBJ2-3,.,CASSRAGVALGDTQYF,TGCGCCAGCAGCCGGGCCGGGGTCGCCCTAGGGGATACGCAGTATTTT
TRBV10-3,TRBD1,TRBJ1-1,.,CAISEGSGQPRGEAFF,TGTGCCATCAGTGAGGGATCGGGACAGCCTCGGGGGGAAGCTTTCTTT
TRBV19,.,TRBJ2-7,.,CASSRGQMKGEQYF,TGTGCCAGTAGCCGCGGACAGATGAAAGGGGAGCAGTACTTC
TRBV5-4,TRBD2,TRBJ2-7,.,CASSLDGLAGSYEQYF,TGTGCCAGCAGCTTGGACGGACTAGCGGGGTCCTACGAGCAGTACTTC
TRBV10-2,TRBD1,TRBJ2-2,once,CASRPRDRVTGELFF,TGCGCCAGCAGGCCCCGGGACAGGGTTACCGGGGAGCTGTTTTTT
TRBV5-6,.,TRBJ1-2,.,CASSLGGRDYGYTF,TGTGCCAGCAGCTTAGGGGGACGCGACTATGGCTACACCTTC
TRBV19,.,TRBJ1-1,.,CASSKSWGVVNTEAFF,TGTGCCAGTAGTAAGTCTTGGGGAGTAGTGAACACTGAAGCTTTCTTT
TRBV9,.,TRBJ1-6,.,CASSLAGGHRSPLHF,TGTGCCAGCAGCCTCGCGGGGGGGCATCGTTCACCCCTCCACTTT
TRBV6-5,.,TRBJ2-6,once,CASRPETTGANVLTF,TGTGCCAGCAGACCGGAGACCACTGGGGCCAACGTCCTGACTTTC